The 18 T cell receptor beta chains given below trace back to one sample, sequenced in a study of cytomegalovirus exposure and HLA in healthy donors. Primers included in the PCR were 60 Vbeta and 13 Jbeta primers. The protocol was immunoSEQ multiplex PCR, while the TCRdb copy is restricted to in-frame clones and leaves out a portion. The table includes approximately 170,000 clones, roughly 84% detected once. Sequenced input: PBMCs. The receptor source for this set is a boy younger than 10 in good health and CMV-seronegative.

The chain carries TRBV28 and TRBJ1-2, with D unclear. Germline CDR1 reads MDHEN; CDR2 reads SYDVKM. The V end was cut by 2 bases, the J end by 4 bases, with 14 bases between. This CDR3 has 15 amino acids. Written as DNA, the CDR3 is TGTGCCAGCAGTTTACAAGGCGTCGGGAGCTATGGCTACACCTTC. Its protein is CASSLQGVGSYGYTF.

This clone was counted only a few times. The V and J genes are TRBV4-3 and TRBJ2-1; tentatively, D is TRBD2 (5 bases). The CDR3 sequence is 14 residues long. CDR1 is LGHNA and CDR2 is YSLEER in the germline V gene. V dropped 3 bases and J dropped 7 bases, with 13 bases sitting between them. CDR3 in amino acids: CASSQVSGANEQFF. For the CDR3, the DNA is TGCGCCAGCAGCCAGGTCAGCGGAGCGAATGAGCAGTTCTTC.

DNA for the CDR3: TGCGCCAGCAGCCAAGAGTTAGCGGACAATGAGCAGTTCTTC. Translating it yields CASSQELADNEQFF. The chain uses TRBV4-3 and TRBJ2-1; a weak D match, TRBD2 (6 bases). V lost 0 bases and J lost 5, with 8 bases in between. Germline V gene sequence: CDR1 LGHNA, CDR2 YSLEER. This CDR3 contains 14 residues.

The V call is TRBV6-4, the J call TRBJ2-3; D gene uncertain. V was trimmed by 4 bases and J by 1 base, leaving 12 bases between them. The CDR3 is 15 residues long. Germline assignment: CDR1 MRHNA and CDR2 SNTAGT. The CDR3 here is CASSVSTEGTDTQYF. The CDR3 DNA follows: TGTGCCAGCAGTGTATCGACTGAAGGCACAGATACGCAGTATTTT.

V gene TRBV2 combines with J gene TRBJ2-3, with 7 bases fitting TRBD1. The CDR3 totals 13 residues. The V segment lost 8 bases and the J segment 2 bases; nucleotides outside the gene matches: 4. Germline-derived CDR1 and CDR2 are SNHLY and FYNNEI. CDR3: CASETGVTDTQYF. CDR3 nucleotide sequence: TGTGCCAGCGAAACAGGGGTCACAGATACGCAGTATTTT.

V and J are TRBV11-2 and TRBJ2-3; D unclear. Germline V gene sequence: CDR1 SGHAT, CDR2 FQNNGV. V was pared by 0 bases and J by 3 bases, with 4 bases between. The CDR3 runs 13 residues. The CDR3, as DNA: TGTGCCAGCAGCTTAGATTTAACAGATACGCAGTATTTT. Its protein is CASSLDLTDTQYF.

The chain links TRBV27 to TRBJ2-1; D call uncertain. Between the trimmed V and J ends, which lost 4 bases and 7 bases, there was a span of 17 bases. CDR1 is MNHEY and CDR2 is SMNVEV in the germline V gene (reference sequence). The CDR3 is made up of 15 amino acids. CDR3 sequence: CASSSYAATLNEQFF. The DNA for the CDR3 is TGTGCCAGCAGTTCCTACGCCGCAACCCTAAATGAGCAGTTCTTC.

The chain employs TRBV10-1 and TRBJ2-2, with unresolved D. V was clipped by 7 bases and J by 4 bases, with 13 bases between them. The CDR3 contains 14 residues. From germline, CDR1 is WNHNN and CDR2 SYGVQD (reference sequence). For the CDR3, the DNA is TGCGCCAGCATCCCGCAGGATACCACCGGGGAGCTGTTTTTT. Translated: CASIPQDTTGELFF.

This chain links TRBV5-1 with TRBJ2-5; D is possibly TRBD1 (6 bases). Trimming removed 4 bases at V and 5 bases at J, with 18 bases between. The CDR3 spans 15 residues. Germline V lookup: CDR1 SGHRS, CDR2 YFSETQ. CDR3 DNA: TGCGCCAGCAGCCTGGGAGAACAGGGCCGGGAGACCCAGTACTTC. This gives the protein CASSLGEQGRETQYF.

The chain couples TRBV7-2 to TRBJ2-1, with D perhaps matching TRBD2 (6 bases). V was cut by 8 bases and J by 6 bases, with 17 bases left in between. There are 14 residues in the CDR3. Germline V CDR1 and CDR2: SGHTA, FQGNSA. Written as DNA, the CDR3 is TGTGCCAGCGGCCGGGGACTCCGCCTCAATGAGCAGTTCTTC. It yields the protein CASGRGLRLNEQFF. The whole variable domain, filled in from reference TRBV7-2 and TRBJ2-1, reads GAGVSQSPSNKVTEKGKDVELRCDPISGHTALYWYRQSLGQGLEFLIYFQGNSAPDKSGLPSDRFSAERTGGSVSTLTIQRTQQEDSAVYLCASGRGLRLNEQFFGPGTRLTVL.

This rearrangement joins TRBV2 to TRBJ2-1; D may be TRBD2 (5 bases). The germline gives CDR1 SNHLY, CDR2 FYNNEI. This CDR3 region has 12 residues. Trimming removed 5 bases at V and 6 bases at J, with 8 bases between. The CDR3 sequence is CASSQLGNEQFF. DNA of the CDR3: TGTGCCAGCAGTCAACTAGGCAATGAGCAGTTCTTC.

The rearrangement links TRBV4-3 to TRBJ1-5, with D unclear. Germline CDR1 is LGHNA and CDR2 is YSLEER. V was clipped by 0 bases and J by 5 bases, with 11 bases between them. The CDR3 loop spans 15 amino acids. CDR3 protein: CASSQDEAEDQPQHF. The DNA of the CDR3 is TGCGCCAGCAGCCAAGATGAAGCAGAGGATCAGCCCCAGCATTTT.

This chain links TRBV7-9 with TRBJ1-4, with 10 bases fitting TRBD1. The germline gives CDR1 SEHNR, CDR2 FQNEAQ (reference sequence). The CDR3 has 16 residues. V shed 5 bases and J 0 bases; nucleotides not matched to a gene: 3. The CDR3 nucleotides read TGTGCCAGCAGCCGAGGGACAGGGGCAACTAATGAAAAACTGTTTTTT. Its translation: CASSRGTGATNEKLFF.

The chain recombines TRBV11-2 with TRBJ1-2; tentatively, D is TRBD1 (6 bases). The CDR3 covers 13 residues. Trimming left V 5 bases short and J 1 base short, with 8 bases between. CDR1 and CDR2 (germline): SGHAT, FQNNGV. In nucleotides, the CDR3 is TGTGCCAGCAGCCCGGACAGTAACTATGGCTACACCTTC. This translates into CASSPDSNYGYTF. Together with reference TRBV11-2 and TRBJ1-2, the CDR3 gives the full variable domain: EAGVAQSPRYKIIEKRQSVAFWCNPISGHATLYWYQQILGQGPKLLIQFQNNGVVDDSQLPKDRFSAERLKGVDSTLKIQPAKLEDSAVYLCASSPDSNYGYTFGSGTRLTVV.

The genes are TRBV2 and TRBJ2-1; TRBD2 matches 9 bases. With V trimmed by 6 bases and J by 8 bases, 2 bases remained unmatched. Germline values: CDR1 SNHLY, CDR2 FYNNEI. The CDR3 totals 12 residues. CDR3 bases: TGTGCCAGCAGACTAGCGGGCGATGAGCAGTTCTTC. Translated, it gives CASRLAGDEQFF.

The rearrangement joins TRBV7-6 to TRBJ2-7; TRBD1 is a possible D gene (6 bases). The germline V gene encodes CDR1 SGHVS and CDR2 FNYEAQ. This CDR3 has 13 residues. Trimming pared 0 bases from V and 4 bases from J, leaving 7 bases between. The CDR3 bases are TGTGCCAGCAGCTTAGCGCAGGGGTACGAGCAGTACTTC. Protein sequence: CASSLAQGYEQYF.

The chain links TRBV5-1 to TRBJ1-1; weak D call: TRBD1 (5 bases). This CDR3 is 16 amino acids long. V lost 0 bases to trimming and J lost 3 bases, with 15 bases between them. CDR1 and CDR2 from the germline V gene are SGHRS and YFSETQ. The CDR3 coding sequence is TGCGCCAGCAGCTTGGCCGGAGGGGCGGATTACACTGAAGCTTTCTTT. This translates into CASSLAGGADYTEAFF.

This sequence joins TRBV4-3 and TRBJ1-2; 8 nucleotides align to TRBD1. V lost 3 bases to trimming and J lost 7 bases; unmatched junction nucleotides: 10. CDR1 is LGHNA and CDR2 is YSLEER in the germline V gene. The CDR3 extends over 15 amino acids. CDR3 bases: TGCGCCAGCAGCCAGACACCCGGGACAGGAATTGGCTACACCTTC. This sequence encodes CASSQTPGTGIGYTF.